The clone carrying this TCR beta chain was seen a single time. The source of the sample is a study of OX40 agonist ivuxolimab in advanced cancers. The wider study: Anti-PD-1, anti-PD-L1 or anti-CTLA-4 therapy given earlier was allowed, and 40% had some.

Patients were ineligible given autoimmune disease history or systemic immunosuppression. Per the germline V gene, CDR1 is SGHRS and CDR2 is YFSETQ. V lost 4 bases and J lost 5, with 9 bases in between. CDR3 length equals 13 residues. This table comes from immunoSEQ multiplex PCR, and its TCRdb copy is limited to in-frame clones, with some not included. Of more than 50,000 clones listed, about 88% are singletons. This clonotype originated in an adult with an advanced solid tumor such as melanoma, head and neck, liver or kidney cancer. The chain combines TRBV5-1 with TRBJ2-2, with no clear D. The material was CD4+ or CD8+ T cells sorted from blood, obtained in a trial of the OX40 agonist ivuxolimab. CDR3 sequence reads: CASSPSGTGELFF. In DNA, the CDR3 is TGCGCCAGCAGCCCCTCTGGGACCGGGGAGCTGTTTTTT.